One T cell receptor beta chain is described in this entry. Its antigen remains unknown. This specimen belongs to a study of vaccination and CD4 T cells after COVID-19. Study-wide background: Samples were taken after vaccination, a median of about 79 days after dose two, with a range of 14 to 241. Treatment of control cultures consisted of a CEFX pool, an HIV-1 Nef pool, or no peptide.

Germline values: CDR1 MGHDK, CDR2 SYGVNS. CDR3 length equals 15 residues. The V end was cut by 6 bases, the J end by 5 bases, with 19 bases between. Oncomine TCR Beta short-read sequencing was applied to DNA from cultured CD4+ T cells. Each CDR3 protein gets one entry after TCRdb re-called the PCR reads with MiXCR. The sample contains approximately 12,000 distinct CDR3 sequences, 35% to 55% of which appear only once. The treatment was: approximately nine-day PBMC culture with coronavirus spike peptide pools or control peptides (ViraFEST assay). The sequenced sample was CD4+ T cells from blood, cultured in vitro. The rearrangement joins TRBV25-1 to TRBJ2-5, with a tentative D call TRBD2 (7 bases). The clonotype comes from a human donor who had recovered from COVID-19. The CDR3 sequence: CASSHKGGGRETQYF. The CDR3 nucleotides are TGTGCCAGCAGCCACAAGGGGGGGGGTCGTGAGACCCAGTACTTC.